Reported below is one T cell receptor beta chain. What it binds is not known. Germline trimming cut 0 bases from V and 6 bases from J; bases unmatched to any gene: 5. The germline CDR1 and CDR2 sequences are SGHRS and YFSETQ. The CDR3 runs to 15 residues. This entry is derived from a study of chemoradiotherapy in HPV16-positive cancers. In the study overall: Candidate HPV-specific clones and shared TCR motifs came from a couple of HPV16-positive patients. Study observations and caveats: Only a couple of HPV16-positive patients supplied the functional HPV-specificity definition.

Clones were sequenced by immunoSEQ multiplex PCR, and TCRdb holds only the in-frame ones, with some missing. Found here are roughly 28,000 clones, 84% of them singletons; the top ten hold 5% to 6.5%. The J gene is TRBJ2-1, the V gene TRBV5-1; 8 bases are a match to TRBD2. The TCR comes from a human donor with HPV-associated anogenital cancer. The sample here was blood, taken from a patient who underwent chemoradiotherapy. Here the CDR3 reads CASSLVGGGLNEQFF. Written as DNA, the CDR3 is TGCGCCAGCAGCTTGGTCGGGGGGGGCCTCAATGAGCAGTTCTTC.